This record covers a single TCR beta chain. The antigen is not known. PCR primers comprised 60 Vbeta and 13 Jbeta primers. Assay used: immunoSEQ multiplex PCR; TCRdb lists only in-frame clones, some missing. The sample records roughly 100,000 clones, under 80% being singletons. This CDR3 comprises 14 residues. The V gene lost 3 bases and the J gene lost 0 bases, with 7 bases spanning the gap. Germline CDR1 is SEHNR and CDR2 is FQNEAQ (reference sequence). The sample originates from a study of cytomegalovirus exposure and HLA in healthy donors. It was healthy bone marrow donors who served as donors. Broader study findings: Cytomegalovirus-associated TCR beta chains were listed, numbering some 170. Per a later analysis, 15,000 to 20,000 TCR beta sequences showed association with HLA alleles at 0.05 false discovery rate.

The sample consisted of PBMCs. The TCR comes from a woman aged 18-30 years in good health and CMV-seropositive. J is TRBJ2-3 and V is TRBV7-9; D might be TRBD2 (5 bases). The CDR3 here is CASSFSGSTDTQYF. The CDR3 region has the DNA TGTGCCAGCAGCTTCAGCGGTAGCACAGATACGCAGTATTTT.